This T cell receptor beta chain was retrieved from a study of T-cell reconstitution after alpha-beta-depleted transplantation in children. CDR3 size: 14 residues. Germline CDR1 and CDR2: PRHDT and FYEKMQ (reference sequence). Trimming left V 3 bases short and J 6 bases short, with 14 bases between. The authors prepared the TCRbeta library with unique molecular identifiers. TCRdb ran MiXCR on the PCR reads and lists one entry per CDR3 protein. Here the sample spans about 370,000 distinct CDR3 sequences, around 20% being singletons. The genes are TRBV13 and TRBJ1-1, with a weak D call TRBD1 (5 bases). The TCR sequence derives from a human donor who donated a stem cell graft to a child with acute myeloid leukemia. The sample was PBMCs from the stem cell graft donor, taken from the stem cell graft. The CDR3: CASSLGKGSAEAFF. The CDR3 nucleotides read TGTGCCAGCAGCTTGGGCAAGGGGAGCGCTGAAGCTTTCTTT.